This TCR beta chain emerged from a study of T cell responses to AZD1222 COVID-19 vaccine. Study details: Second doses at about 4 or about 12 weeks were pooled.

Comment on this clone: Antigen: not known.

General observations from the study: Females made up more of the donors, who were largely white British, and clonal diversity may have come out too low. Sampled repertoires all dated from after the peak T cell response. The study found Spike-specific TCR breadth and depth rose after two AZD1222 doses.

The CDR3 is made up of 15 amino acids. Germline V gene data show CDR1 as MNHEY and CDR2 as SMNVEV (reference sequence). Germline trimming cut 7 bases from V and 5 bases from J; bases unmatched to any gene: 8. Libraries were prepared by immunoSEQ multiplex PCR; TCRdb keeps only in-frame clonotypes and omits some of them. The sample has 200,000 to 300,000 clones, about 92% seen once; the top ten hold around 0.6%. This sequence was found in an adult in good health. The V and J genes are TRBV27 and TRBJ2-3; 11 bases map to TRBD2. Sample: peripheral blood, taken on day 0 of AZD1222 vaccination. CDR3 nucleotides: TGTGCCAGCACCATAGCGGGGGGGCCCGTAGATACGCAGTATTTT. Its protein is CASTIAGGPVDTQYF.